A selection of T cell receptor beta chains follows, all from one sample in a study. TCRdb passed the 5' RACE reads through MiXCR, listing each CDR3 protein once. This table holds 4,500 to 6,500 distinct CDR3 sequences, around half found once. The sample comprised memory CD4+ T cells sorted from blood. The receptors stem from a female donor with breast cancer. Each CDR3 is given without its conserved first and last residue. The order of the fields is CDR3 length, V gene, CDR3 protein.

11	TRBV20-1	SAMKEPQETKY
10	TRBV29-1	SVGHRTYEQY
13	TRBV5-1	ASSPDSLRGETQY
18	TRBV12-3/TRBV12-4	ASSHTGSGSALYSYNEQF
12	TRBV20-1	SARRGSGNQPQH
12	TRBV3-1	ASSLMGGTGELF
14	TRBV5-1	ASSLAGTRFTDTQY
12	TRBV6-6	ASSRTNRPYEQY
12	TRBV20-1	SARNPPSTDTQY
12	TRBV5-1	ASRKEISADTQY
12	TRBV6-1	ASSEDRLATEAF
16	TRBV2	ASSEGVEWTSERYEQY
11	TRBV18	ASSPQGNQPQH
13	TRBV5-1	ASSLEGRGTDTQY
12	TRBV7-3	ASSRDASNTEAF
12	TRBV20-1	SARGLAGPYEQY
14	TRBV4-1	ASSQVIWAGANVLT
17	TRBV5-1	ASSLGTSGNGSSSYEQY
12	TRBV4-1	ASSQDRLSDEQY
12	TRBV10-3	ATDTSGGQETQY
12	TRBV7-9	ASLREVSLNEQF
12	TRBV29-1	SVVDPEFGDIQY
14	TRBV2	ASSESTDRDSQPQH
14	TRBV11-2	ASSLPSGRATNEQF
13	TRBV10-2	ASSDRRDSTYEQY
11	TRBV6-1	ASMDRNNEKLF
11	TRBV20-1	SASQGPSYEQY
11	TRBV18	ASARGQQETQY
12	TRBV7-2	ASRTNSFTGELF
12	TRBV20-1	SARASGRSETQY
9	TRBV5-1	ASSLEYTQY
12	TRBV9	ASSVDPGAYEQY
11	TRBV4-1	ASSRAGDSPLH
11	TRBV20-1	SARDHDRDTQY
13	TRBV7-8	ASSLQQGGYTEAF
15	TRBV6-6	ASSRKHTEVMADEQY
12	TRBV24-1	ATSDPDRYYGYT
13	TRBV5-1	ASSKTSLSYNEQF
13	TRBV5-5	ASSLRRLEGNEQS
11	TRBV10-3	AISVDKNTEAF
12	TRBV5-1	ASSLDGGYNEQF
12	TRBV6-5	ASSYSHSSPPQH
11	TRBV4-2	ASSQLDGGGYT
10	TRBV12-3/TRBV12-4	ASSSRENIQY
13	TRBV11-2	ASSPRTTSGNEQF
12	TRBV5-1	ASGQEKTTDTQY
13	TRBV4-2	ASSQGSGLYYGYT
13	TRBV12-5	ASGFVIGANNEQF
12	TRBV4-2	ASSQAGLLDEQF
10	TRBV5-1	ASSLGWGEQF
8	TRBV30	AWIQGYAF
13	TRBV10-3	AISEPETANYGYT
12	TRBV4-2	ASSPPGRNEKLS
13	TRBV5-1	ASSPSGTNTGELF
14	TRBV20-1	SARSGLAGDLYEQY